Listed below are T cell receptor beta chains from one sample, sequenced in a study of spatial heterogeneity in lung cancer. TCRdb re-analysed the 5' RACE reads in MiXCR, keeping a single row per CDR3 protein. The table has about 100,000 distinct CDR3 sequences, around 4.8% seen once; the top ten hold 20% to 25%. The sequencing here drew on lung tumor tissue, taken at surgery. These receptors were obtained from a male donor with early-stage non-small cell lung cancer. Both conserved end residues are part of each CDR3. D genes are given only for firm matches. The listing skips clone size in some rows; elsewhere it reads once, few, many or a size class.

CASSQVSGRNRSYNEQFF,TGTGCCAGCAGCCAAGTTAGCGGGAGGAATCGCTCCTACAATGAGCAGTTCTTC,18,TRBD2,many,TRBJ2-1,TRBV3-1
CASTNLAGGIRNEQFF,TGTGCCAGCACTAACTTAGCGGGAGGGATAAGGAATGAGCAGTTCTTC,16,TRBD2,few,TRBJ2-1,TRBV27
CASSLYPDHTSTDTQYF,TGTGCCAGCAGTTTATACCCGGACCATACTAGCACAGATACGCAGTATTTT,17,-,many,TRBJ2-3,TRBV27
CASSLAGASGDNEQFF,TGTGCCAGCAGCTTAGCAGGGGCTAGCGGAGACAATGAGCAGTTCTTC,16,-,many,TRBJ2-1,TRBV11-2
CASSLTYTENIQYF,TGCGCCAGCAGCTTAACTTACACCGAAAACATTCAGTACTTC,14,-,few,TRBJ2-4,TRBV5-1
CSAASLAEIYNEQFF,TGCAGTGCCGCCTCACTAGCGGAAATCTACAATGAGCAGTTCTTC,15,TRBD2,many,TRBJ2-1,TRBV20-1
CSAAPQNGNTIYF,TGCAGCGCCGCCCCACAAAACGGAAACACCATATATTTT,13,-,many,TRBJ1-3,TRBV29-1
CASSLRAGGSGNTIYF,TGTGCCAGCAGCTTAAGGGCGGGAGGCTCTGGAAACACCATATATTTT,16,-,many,TRBJ1-3,TRBV12-3/TRBV12-4
CASRDSALSYEFF,TGTGCCAGCAGGGACTCGGCCCTGTCGTATGAGTTCTTC,13,-,many,TRBJ2-1,TRBV2
CASSPDGHHEQFF,TGTGCCAGCAGCCCCGACGGACATCATGAGCAGTTCTTC,13,-,many,TRBJ2-1,TRBV11-3
CSASGLPGLEIYEQYF,TGCAGTGCTTCCGGGCTCCCGGGACTAGAGATCTACGAGCAGTACTTC,16,TRBD2,many,TRBJ2-7,TRBV20-1
CASSSHAAGETQYF,TGTGCCAGCAGTTCCCACGCGGCGGGAGAGACCCAGTACTTC,14,-,many,TRBJ2-5,TRBV28
CASSLAEFTDTQYF,TGTGCCAGCAGCTTAGCGGAATTCACAGATACGCAGTATTTT,14,-,-,TRBJ2-3,TRBV7-9
CASSSPGGGTDTQYF,TGTGCCAGCAGTTCCCCAGGGGGGGGAACAGATACGCAGTATTTT,15,-,many,TRBJ2-3,TRBV27
CASILVPGETQYF,TGTGCCAGCATCTTAGTCCCTGGGGAGACCCAGTACTTC,13,-,-,TRBJ2-5,TRBV11-3
CASSDGQDTGELFF,TGCGCCAGCAGCGACGGACAAGACACCGGGGAGCTGTTTTTT,14,-,many,TRBJ2-2,TRBV5-1
CATKQQGAKNIQYF,TGTGCCACCAAACAACAGGGAGCCAAAAACATTCAGTACTTC,14,-,many,TRBJ2-4,TRBV27
CASSLRWDTQYF,TGTGCCAGCAGCTTACGATGGGATACGCAGTATTTT,12,-,many,TRBJ2-3,TRBV11-2
CAIRDPKGIQYF,TGTGCCATCCGGGACCCGAAGGGCATTCAGTACTTC,12,-,many,TRBJ2-4,TRBV2
CASSQARVDATNEKLFF,TGCGCCAGCAGCCAAGCCAGGGTAGATGCAACTAATGAAAAACTGTTTTTT,17,-,many,TRBJ1-4,TRBV4-1
CASSLESVGADTQYF,TGCGCCAGCAGCTTGGAGTCTGTGGGAGCAGATACGCAGTATTTT,15,-,many,TRBJ2-3,TRBV5-1
CASSPRGETQYF,TGCGCCAGCAGCCCTAGGGGGGAGACCCAGTACTTC,12,-,many,TRBJ2-5,TRBV5-1
CASSGDSLTDTQYF,TGTGCCAGCAGCGGGGACAGCCTCACAGATACGCAGTATTTT,14,TRBD1,many,TRBJ2-3,TRBV3-1
CASTSPAGELYEQYF,TGTGCCAGCACAAGCCCAGCGGGCGAATTATACGAGCAGTACTTC,15,-,many,TRBJ2-7,TRBV28
CASRPGGAPTYEQYF,TGTGCCAGCCGTCCGGGGGGGGCTCCTACCTACGAGCAGTACTTC,15,TRBD2,few,TRBJ2-7,TRBV27
CASSFAHYNEQFF,TGTGCCAGCAGTTTTGCCCATTACAATGAGCAGTTCTTC,13,-,many,TRBJ2-1,TRBV27
CASKALVSPYNEQFF,TGTGCCAGCAAGGCTCTGGTGTCCCCCTACAATGAGCAGTTCTTC,15,-,many,TRBJ2-1,TRBV6-1